Included here is one TCR beta chain sequence, with context. What it recognizes is unknown. The junction departs from germline at one end; a sequencing error may be responsible. This CDR3 contains 13 residues. CDR1 is SGHRS, CDR2 YFSETQ, per germline. These data originate in a study of T-cell reconstitution after alpha-beta-depleted transplantation in children. Study observations and caveats: Reportedly, roughly two months post-transplant, alpha-beta T cells arose from several hundred expanded graft clones. Several patients had high TCRbeta diversity at day 60; it came from surviving recipient T cells and thymic progenitors. A year had passed since transplant, and T-cell counts and diversity by then came mostly from newly produced T cells.

Preparation of the TCRbeta library involved a method that used unique molecular identifiers. MiXCR, run by TCRdb on the PCR reads, gives a single entry per CDR3 protein. The repertoire holds more than 90,000 distinct CDR3 sequences, with 10% as singletons. This TCR was sampled from a boy aged 2 to 10 with acute lymphoblastic leukemia, due to receive a stem cell transplant. The material sequenced was PBMCs, taken before TCRalphabeta/CD19-depleted stem cell transplant. The chain has TRBV5-1 and TRBJ2-6; the D gene is possibly TRBD1 (5 bases). Written as DNA, the CDR3 is TGCGCCAGTAAGAGCTCTGGGGCCAACCTCCTGACTTTC. Residues: CASKSSGANLLTF.